Listed here are 25 T cell receptor beta chains from one sample, sequenced in a study of radiotherapy plus CTLA-4 blockade in lung cancer. Assay used: immunoSEQ multiplex PCR; TCRdb lists only in-frame clones, some missing. The table includes more than 75,000 clones, 65% to 75% detected once. Here the sequenced sample was peripheral blood, taken from a patient treated with radiotherapy plus ipilimumab. These receptors were collected from a human donor with non-small cell lung cancer who had a partial response to radiotherapy plus ipilimumab. Some clones in this sample may be carry-over from other donors' samples.

The chain carries TRBV4-3 and TRBJ2-3; no firm D call. This CDR3 is 13 amino acids long. V dropped 0 bases and J dropped 7 bases, with 8 bases sitting between them. Germline-derived CDR1 and CDR2 are LGHNA and YSLEER. The CDR3, as DNA: TGCGCCAGCAGCCAAGATTGGGCGAATACGCAGTATTTT. Translating gives CASSQDWANTQYF.

The J gene is TRBJ1-5, the V gene TRBV7-8; TRBD1 agrees at 7 bases. Germline loops: CDR1 SGHVS, CDR2 FQNEAQ. Trimming cost V 5 bases and J 6 bases; bases outside gene matches: 4. The CDR3 has 13 residues. The CDR3 is CASSHDRAQPQHF. The DNA of the CDR3 is TGTGCCAGCAGCCACGACAGGGCTCAGCCCCAGCATTTT.

This rearrangement joins TRBV28 to TRBJ2-6; 7 positions agree with TRBD2. Trimming at V came to 2 bases and at J to 0 bases, leaving 10 bases not matched to a gene. Per the germline V gene, CDR1 is MDHEN and CDR2 is SYDVKM. The CDR3 runs 19 residues. CDR3 in amino acids: CASSLSRLAVFSGANVLTF. The DNA for the CDR3 is TGTGCCAGCAGTTTAAGTCGGCTAGCGGTGTTCTCTGGGGCCAACGTCCTGACTTTC.

The chain combines TRBV5-4 with TRBJ1-5; no clear D gene. Trimming cost V 0 bases and J 4 bases, with 23 bases left between them. This CDR3 region has 19 residues. Germline assignment: CDR1 SGHNT and CDR2 YYREEE (reference sequence). CDR3 sequence (DNA): TGTGCCAGCAGCTTGGATGGAGGGTTGCATACCCCAACTAATCAGCCCCAGCATTTT. Its protein product is CASSLDGGLHTPTNQPQHF.

Remarks on this clone: In the same sample, other DNA sequences code for this CDR3. V is TRBV5-1 and J is TRBJ1-1, with a possible D match to TRBD1 (6 bases). Germline CDR1 is SGHRS and CDR2 is YFSETQ. This CDR3 spans 17 amino acids. Trimming removed 0 bases from V and 4 bases from J, with 19 bases in between. CDR3 nucleotides: TGCGCCAGCAGCTTGGCCTGGGTCAGGGGCGGTGGCACTGAAGCTTTCTTT. Its translation: CASSLAWVRGGGTEAFF.

This clone was seen once. This chain links TRBV7-8 with TRBJ2-6; 9 positions match TRBD1. The germline CDR1 and CDR2 sequences are SGHVS and FQNEAQ. The V and J ends lost 4 bases and 5 bases, in that order; junction bases with no gene match: 6. The CDR3 is 16 residues long. The CDR3 loop reads CASSSTGGGWANVLTF. The CDR3, as DNA: TGTGCCAGCAGCTCGACAGGGGGAGGCTGGGCCAACGTCCTGACTTTC.

V gene TRBV7-2 combines with J gene TRBJ2-2; D gene unclear. Trimming left V 2 bases short and J 7 bases short, with 5 bases between. CDR1 is SGHTA and CDR2 is FQGNSA in the germline V gene. The CDR3 length is 12 residues. The CDR3 here is CASSLSHGELFF. The DNA of the CDR3 is TGTGCCAGCAGCTTATCCCACGGGGAGCTGTTTTTT.

The V call is TRBV6-6, the J call TRBJ2-7; TRBD2 matches 8 bases. CDR3 length equals 15 residues. The germline V gene has CDR1 MNHNY and CDR2 SVGAGI (reference sequence). The junction had 11 bases not matched to a gene; V was cut back by 7 bases and J by 3 bases. The CDR3 sequence is CASTASGGPGYEQYF. The CDR3 coding sequence is TGTGCCAGCACGGCTTCGGGAGGGCCAGGCTACGAGCAGTACTTC.

The V gene is TRBV7-8, the J gene TRBJ1-5; D call uncertain. Between the trimmed V and J ends, which lost 2 bases and 3 bases, there was a span of 11 bases. The germline V gene has CDR1 SGHVS and CDR2 FQNEAQ. This CDR3 has 15 amino acids. For the CDR3, the DNA is TGTGCCAGCAGCTTAACGGCAGGATACAATCAGCCCCAGCATTTT. Translating gives CASSLTAGYNQPQHF.

The chain carries TRBV5-1 and TRBJ2-7, with D unresolved. Germline V gene data show CDR1 as SGHRS and CDR2 as YFSETQ. The CDR3 extends over 13 amino acids. V was trimmed by 0 bases and J by 5 bases, leaving 9 bases between them. CDR3 loop: CASSLAPENEQYF. In DNA form, the CDR3 reads TGCGCCAGCAGCTTGGCCCCGGAGAACGAGCAGTACTTC.

The CDR3 region is CASSFLGTGMETQHF. The CDR3 DNA is TGTGCCAGCAGTTTTTTAGGGACAGGCATGGAGACGCAGCATTTT. The chain is built from TRBV28 and TRBJ1-5, with TRBD1 matching 8 bases. V was pared by 3 bases and J by 13 bases, with 14 bases of the junction left unmatched. Per germline, CDR1 MDHEN and CDR2 SYDVKM. The CDR3 sequence is 15 residues long.

The CDR3 loop reads CASSVGTVSNQPQHF. The CDR3 DNA is TGTGCCAGCAGCGTTGGGACAGTTAGCAATCAGCCCCAGCATTTT. The J gene is TRBJ1-5, the V gene TRBV28; TRBD1 matches at 7 bases. CDR3 length: 15 amino acids. CDR1 and CDR2 (germline): MDHEN, SYDVKM. J lost 0 bases, V lost 6 bases, and 5 bases had no gene match.

The chain couples TRBV7-2 to TRBJ2-7; tentatively, D is TRBD1 (5 bases). The CDR3 is 16 residues long. Germline CDR1 is SGHTA and CDR2 is FQGNSA. Between the trimmed V and J ends, which lost 1 base and 5 bases, there was a span of 18 bases. This chain's CDR3 is CASSLDSYPGIDEQYF. CDR3 nucleotides: TGTGCCAGCAGCTTAGATAGCTACCCAGGGATTGACGAGCAGTACTTC.

Points on this clone: At the DNA level, this CDR3 is encoded by other sequences in the same sample as well. The J gene is TRBJ1-1, the V gene TRBV30, with 9 bases matching TRBD1. Unmatched junction bases numbered 15, after V lost 4 bases and J lost 0 bases. This CDR3 contains 18 residues. Germline-derived CDR1 and CDR2 are GTSNPN and SVGIG (reference sequence). The CDR3 bases are TGTGCCTGGATGAATCAACAGGGGGCGCCCCCCATGAACACTGAAGCTTTCTTT. Protein sequence: CAWMNQQGAPPMNTEAFF.

The chain links TRBV27 to TRBJ2-3, with TRBD2 matching 11 bases. Germline-derived CDR1 and CDR2 are MNHEY and SMNVEV (reference sequence). This CDR3 has 14 residues. The V gene end was trimmed by 6 bases and the J gene end by 7 bases; junction bases not matched to a gene: 6. CDR3 residues: CASRLAGEFHTQYF. The CDR3 region has the DNA TGTGCCAGCAGACTAGCGGGAGAGTTCCATACGCAGTATTTT.

This clone was picked up one time. The chain couples TRBV29-1 to TRBJ2-3, with 13 bases matching TRBD2. V was clipped by 4 bases and J by 4 bases; unmatched bases: 14. This CDR3 contains 18 residues. Germline CDR1 and CDR2: SQVTM and ANQGSEA. The CDR3 DNA reads as TGCAGCGTTGTTGGACTAGCGGGAGTTCGGGGTCTCGCAGATACGCAGTATTTT. Its translation: CSVVGLAGVRGLADTQYF.

The chain recombines TRBV11-2 with TRBJ1-2, with TRBD1 identical over 7 bases. This CDR3 has 16 residues. Germline CDR1 is SGHAT and CDR2 is FQNNGV. V shed 6 bases, J shed 0 bases, and the junction held 10 bases outside the gene matches. CDR3 in amino acids: CASRTLTGKSNYGYTF. The CDR3 DNA reads as TGTGCCAGCAGGACCTTGACAGGGAAATCTAACTATGGCTACACCTTC.

The genes are TRBV28 and TRBJ2-2; 8 bases line up with TRBD2. The CDR3 loop spans 15 amino acids. Germline CDR1 is MDHEN and CDR2 is SYDVKM. The junction had 1 base not matched to a gene; V was cut back by 2 bases and J by 2 bases. The CDR3 protein is CASSLGTRNTGELFF. The CDR3 bases are TGTGCCAGCAGTTTAGGGACTAGAAACACCGGGGAGCTGTTTTTT.

In the case of this clone: Sequence at one end of the junction differs from germline and may be a read error. J is TRBJ2-3 and V is TRBV5-6; D is unclear. The germline CDR1 and CDR2 sequences are SGHDT and YYEEEE. This CDR3 comprises 12 residues. In DNA form, the CDR3 reads TGTGCCAGCAATTCCGACAAGTTGGGTTCGGATTTT. It encodes CASNSDKLGSDF.

V usage is TRBV19 and J usage is TRBJ2-1; 9 nucleotides agree with TRBD2. With V trimmed by 7 bases and J by 4 bases, 5 bases remained unmatched. There are 14 residues in the CDR3. In germline, CDR1 is LNHDA, CDR2 SQIVND (reference sequence). DNA of the CDR3: TGTGCCAGTACTCAGCGGGGGGAATACAATGAGCAGTTCTTC. Translation: CASTQRGEYNEQFF.

V gene TRBV28 combines with J gene TRBJ1-5; 11 positions agree with TRBD1. V lost 4 bases to trimming and J lost 8 bases; unmatched junction nucleotides: 7. The CDR3 loop spans 15 amino acids. Germline V gene sequence: CDR1 MDHEN, CDR2 SYDVKM. The CDR3 DNA reads TGTGCCAGCAGTTCGGGACAGGGGGGACTAAAGCCCCAGCATTTT. This codes for CASSSGQGGLKPQHF.

The chain combines TRBV7-2 with TRBJ2-1; the match to TRBD2 covers 8 bases. This CDR3 has 16 residues. CDR1 and CDR2 (germline): SGHTA, FQGNSA. Trimming removed 11 bases from V and 0 bases from J; junction bases left unmatched: 12. The CDR3 DNA reads TGTGCCTCCAGCGGGAGCACCGGCCTCTCCTACAATGAGCAGTTCTTC. It translates to CASSGSTGLSYNEQFF. The full variable domain, rest sourced from reference TRBV7-2 and TRBJ2-1, is GAGVSQSPSNKVTEKGKDVELRCDPISGHTALYWYRQSLGQGLEFLIYFQGNSAPDKSGLPSDRFSAERTGGSVSTLTIQRTQQEDSAVYLCASSGSTGLSYNEQFFGPGTRLTVL.

V is TRBV6-5 and J is TRBJ1-2, with TRBD1 matching over 7 bases. Trimming removed 8 bases from V and 5 bases from J; junction bases left unmatched: 14. The CDR3 length is 15 residues. Germline-derived CDR1 and CDR2 are MNHEY and SVGAGI. CDR3 protein: CASARGPGGNYGYTF. Here the CDR3 DNA reads TGTGCCAGCGCTAGAGGCCCAGGGGGAAATTATGGCTACACCTTC.

The V and J genes are TRBV21-1 and TRBJ1-5. TRBV21-1 is a listed pseudogene. The CDR3 extends over 18 amino acids. The CDR3 spells CASSKDGRGGEGNQPQHF. For the CDR3, the DNA is TGTGCCAGCAGCAAAGACGGCCGCGGGGGCGAAGGGAATCAGCCCCAGCATTTT.

This clone was seen only once. This chain joins TRBV5-5 and TRBJ1-6; D might be TRBD1 (5 bases). Germline CDR1 SGHKS, CDR2 YYEKEE (reference sequence). V gave up 4 bases and J gave up 0 bases, with 11 bases separating them. The CDR3 contains 16 residues. The DNA for the CDR3 is TGTGCCAGCAGCATACGACAGCCCTCCTATAATTCACCCCTCCACTTT. Translated, it gives CASSIRQPSYNSPLHF.